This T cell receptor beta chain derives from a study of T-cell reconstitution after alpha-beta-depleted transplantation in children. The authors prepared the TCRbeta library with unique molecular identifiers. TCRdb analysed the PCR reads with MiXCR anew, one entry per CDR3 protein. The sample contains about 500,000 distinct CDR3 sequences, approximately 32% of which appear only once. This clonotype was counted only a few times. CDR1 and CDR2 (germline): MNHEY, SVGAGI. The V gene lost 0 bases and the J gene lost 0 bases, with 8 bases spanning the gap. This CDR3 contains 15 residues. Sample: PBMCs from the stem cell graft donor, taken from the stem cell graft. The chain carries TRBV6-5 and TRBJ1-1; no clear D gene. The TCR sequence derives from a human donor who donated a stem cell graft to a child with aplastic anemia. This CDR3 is CASSYSRALNTEAFF. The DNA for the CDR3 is TGTGCCAGCAGTTACTCACGGGCCTTGAACACTGAAGCTTTCTTT.